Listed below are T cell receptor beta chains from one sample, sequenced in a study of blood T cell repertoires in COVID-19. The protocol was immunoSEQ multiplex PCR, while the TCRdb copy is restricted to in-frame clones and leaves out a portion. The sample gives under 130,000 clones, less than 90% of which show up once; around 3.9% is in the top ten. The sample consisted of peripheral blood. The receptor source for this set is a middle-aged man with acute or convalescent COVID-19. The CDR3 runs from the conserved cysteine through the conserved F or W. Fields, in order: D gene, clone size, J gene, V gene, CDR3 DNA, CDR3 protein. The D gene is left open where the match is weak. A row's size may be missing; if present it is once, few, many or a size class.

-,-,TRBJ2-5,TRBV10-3,TGTGCCATCGCGGCAGTACCCCAAGAGACCCAGTACTTC,CAIAAVPQETQYF
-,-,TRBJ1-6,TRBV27,TGTGCCAGCAGTCTCTGGGGTCTGGGGCTCGGCTCCTATAATTCACCCCTCCACTTT,CASSLWGLGLGSYNSPLHF
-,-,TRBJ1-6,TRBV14,TGTGCCAGCAGCTGGGGGCCTAATTCACCCCTCCACTTT,CASSWGPNSPLHF
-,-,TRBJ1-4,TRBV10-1,TGCGCCAGCAGCGGTTCAACTAATGAAAAACTGTTTTTT,CASSGSTNEKLFF
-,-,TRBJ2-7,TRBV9,TGTGCCAGCTCTCCGACCGGGACACTGAAAGCCGAGCAGTACTTC,CASSPTGTLKAEQYF
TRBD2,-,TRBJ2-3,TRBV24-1,TGTGCCACCAGTGTAGGTACTAGCGGGGGGTTCACAGATACGCAGTATTTT,CATSVGTSGGFTDTQYF
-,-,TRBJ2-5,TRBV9,TGTGCCAGCAGCGTCCGGGTCCAAGAGACCCAGTACTTC,CASSVRVQETQYF
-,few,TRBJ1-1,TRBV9,TGTGCCAGCAGCGTAGGTACAGGTGAAGCTTTCTTT,CASSVGTGEAFF
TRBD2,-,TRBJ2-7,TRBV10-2,TGCGCCAGCAGTGAGGTGGGGGGGACCTACGAGCAGTACTTC,CASSEVGGTYEQYF
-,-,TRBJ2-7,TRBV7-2,TGTGCCAGCACCCCTTATATTTTATACGAGCAGTACTTC,CASTPYILYEQYF
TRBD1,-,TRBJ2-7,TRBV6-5,TGTGCCAGCATCGGACAGGTCTACGAGCAGTACTTC,CASIGQVYEQYF
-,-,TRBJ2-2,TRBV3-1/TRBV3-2,TGTGCCAGCAGCCAAGATCGATTCGGTCTGGTTCCCGGGGAGCTGTTTTTT,CASSQDRFGLVPGELFF
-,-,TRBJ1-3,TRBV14,TGTGCCAGCAGCCCTCCCGGCTTATCTAGAGGGAACACCATATATTTT,CASSPPGLSRGNTIYF
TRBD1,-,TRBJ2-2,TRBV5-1,TGCGCCAGCAGCTTGTATACAGGGGTTGGCGGGGAGCTGTTTTTT,CASSLYTGVGGELFF
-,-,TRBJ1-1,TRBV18,TGTGCCAGCTCACCAGAACCAGGGTTGAACACTGAAGCTTTCTTT,CASSPEPGLNTEAFF
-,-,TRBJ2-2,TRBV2,TGTGCCAGCAGCGCGGGACAGCTAGTGACCGGGGAGCTGTTTTTT,CASSAGQLVTGELFF
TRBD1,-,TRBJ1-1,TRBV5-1,TGCGCCAGCAGGCGAGGACAGGGGATTTCTGAAGCTTTCTTT,CASRRGQGISEAFF
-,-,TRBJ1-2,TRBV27,TGTGCCAGCAGTTTATCCGCGACAGGTCTCTATGGCTACACCTTC,CASSLSATGLYGYTF
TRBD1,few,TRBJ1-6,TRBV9,TGTGCCAGCAGCCCGCGGACAGGGATGGGTTCACCCCTCCACTTT,CASSPRTGMGSPLHF
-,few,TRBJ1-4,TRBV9,TGTGCCAGCAGCGTAGGCCAGAACCCTGAAAAACTGTTTTTT,CASSVGQNPEKLFF
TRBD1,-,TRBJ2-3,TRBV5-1,TGCGCCAGCAGTGTGGACAGGCCCGTTAGCACAGATACGCAGTATTTT,CASSVDRPVSTDTQYF
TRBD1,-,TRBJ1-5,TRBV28,TGTGCCAGCAGTTTCCTTGGTGTAGGGGGCGGTAATCAGCCCCAGCATTTT,CASSFLGVGGGNQPQHF
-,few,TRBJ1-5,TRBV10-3,TGTGCCATCAGTGAGTCGAGCGGGGGGGATCAGCCCCAGCATTTT,CAISESSGGDQPQHF
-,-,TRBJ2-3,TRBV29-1,TGCAGCGTTGAAACGGGAGAGGTTACGCAGTATTTT,CSVETGEVTQYF
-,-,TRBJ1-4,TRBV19,TGTGCCAGTAGTAGCTGGGGCAGCGAAAAACTGTTTTTT,CASSSWGSEKLFF
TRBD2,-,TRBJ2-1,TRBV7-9,TGTGCCAGCAGCCCAACGACTAGCGGATTCTACAATGAGCAGTTCTTC,CASSPTTSGFYNEQFF
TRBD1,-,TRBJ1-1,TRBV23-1,TGCGCCAGCAGTCAATTGCCAGGGGGCGAAGTCACTGAAGCTTTCTTT,CASSQLPGGEVTEAFF
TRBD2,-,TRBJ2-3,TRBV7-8,TGTGCCAGCAGCCCACCCGGCGGGGGTGATACGCAGTATTTT,CASSPPGGGDTQYF
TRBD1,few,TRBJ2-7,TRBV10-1,TGCGCCAGCAGTCCCGGGACAGGGATCATTCCCTACGAGCAGTACTTC,CASSPGTGIIPYEQYF
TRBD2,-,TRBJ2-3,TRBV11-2,TGTGCCAGCAGCTTAGGCCTTCTGACTAGCGGCACAGATACGCAGTATTTT,CASSLGLLTSGTDTQYF